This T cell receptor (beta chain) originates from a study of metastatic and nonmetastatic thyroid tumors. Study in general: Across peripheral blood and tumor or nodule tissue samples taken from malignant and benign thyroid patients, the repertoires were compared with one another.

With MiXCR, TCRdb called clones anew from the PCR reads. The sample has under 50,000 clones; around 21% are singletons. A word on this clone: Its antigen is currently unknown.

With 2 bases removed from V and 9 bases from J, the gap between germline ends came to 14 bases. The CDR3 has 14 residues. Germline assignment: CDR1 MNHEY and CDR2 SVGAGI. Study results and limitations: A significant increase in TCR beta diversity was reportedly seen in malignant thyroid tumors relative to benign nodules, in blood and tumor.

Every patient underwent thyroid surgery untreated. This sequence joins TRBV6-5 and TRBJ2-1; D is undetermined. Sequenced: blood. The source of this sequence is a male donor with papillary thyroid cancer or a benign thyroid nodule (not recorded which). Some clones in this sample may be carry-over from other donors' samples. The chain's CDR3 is CASSYELEHGEQFF. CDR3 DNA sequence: TGTGCCAGCAGTTACGAGCTGGAGCACGGTGAGCAGTTCTTC.